This entry is about one TCR beta chain. Its specific antigen is unknown. No base-level quality is on record; no much larger clone is a single base apart. Preparation of the library involved 5' RACE. The listed sequencing device is NextSeq 500. In the TCR library protocol, a unique molecular identifier was attached to each TCR cDNA molecule so that PCR and sequencing errors could be corrected. On the authors' methods: TCR identification, UMI-based error correction and CDR3 extraction were all carried out with Decombinator tools. Expanded TCRs were defined as those above a frequency of 2 per 1,000, corresponding to the top 1% of the tumor frequency distribution. Renyi diversity was computed with the R vegan package after each repertoire had been subsampled 100 times to 5,000 TCRs. To build CDR3 similarity networks, amino acid triplet string-kernel similarity was used, and CDR3s were connected when their pairwise similarity was above 0.82. TCRdb applied fastp at Q25 and MiXCR to the public reads, then kept only in-frame beta chains. Rows with one shared CDR3 protein collapse into an entry with the most common genes and DNA. Here the V and J calls rest on TCRdb's processing, not on the authors' analysis. The sample contains about 48,000 distinct CDR3 sequences, approximately 5.7% of them found a single time. In total, the top ten clones hold 11% of the sample.

Measured from the cysteine to the phenylalanine, the CDR3 is 13 residues long. Just CDR3 DNA is preserved here, 39 bases in frame from base 1. V has 3 bases trimmed and J has 4 bases trimmed; junction bases matching no gene number 6. Looking up the germline V gene yields CDR1 SQVTM and CDR2 ANQGSEA. The data stem from a study of spatial heterogeneity in lung cancer (dated by TCRdb to between 2017 and 2020). Concerning the study at large: Beta-chain transcripts were consistently detected in greater numbers than alpha-chain transcripts, which likely reflects a higher abundance of beta-chain transcripts. In the raw uncorrected reads, each unique combination of TCR and UMI appeared on average more than ten times. In non-small cell lung cancer, the study made a quantitative comparison of TCR alpha and beta repertoires among multiple tumor regions, matched nontumor lung and blood. TCR repertoire features were related to nonsynonymous mutation counts determined by whole-exome sequencing of tumor tissue. Both alpha and beta chains were TCR-sequenced in a few hundred tumor regions, under 85 matched nontumor lung samples and approximately 50 PBMC samples obtained at surgery. Results and caveats for the whole study, not just this receptor: Confirming at a functional level the hypothesis that regional TCRs recognize regional mutations was considered to require additional single-cell paired TCR alpha and beta sequencing. Ubiquitous expanded tumor TCRs were found in blood more often at tumor resection than at routine follow-up.

Reading the label with the study, this specimen's time point is: sample taken at primary tumor resection. TCR sequencing used whole RNA extracted from tumor and nontumor lung tissue, or from cryopreserved PBMC samples, without cell sorting. Donors were some 67 patients with early-stage, untreated non-small cell lung cancer from the lung TRACERx cohort. Only patients for whom sufficient RNA was available from at least two tumor regions were selected for TCR sequencing. Source: PBMCs, taken at surgery. Rearrangement joined TRBV29-1 to TRBJ2-7; 7 central bases correspond to TRBD2. The TCR comes from a male donor with early-stage non-small cell lung cancer. The DNA reads TGCAGCGTTGAGGGCGGGAGAAAATACGAGCAGTACTTC. Translated, it gives CSVEGGRKYEQYF.